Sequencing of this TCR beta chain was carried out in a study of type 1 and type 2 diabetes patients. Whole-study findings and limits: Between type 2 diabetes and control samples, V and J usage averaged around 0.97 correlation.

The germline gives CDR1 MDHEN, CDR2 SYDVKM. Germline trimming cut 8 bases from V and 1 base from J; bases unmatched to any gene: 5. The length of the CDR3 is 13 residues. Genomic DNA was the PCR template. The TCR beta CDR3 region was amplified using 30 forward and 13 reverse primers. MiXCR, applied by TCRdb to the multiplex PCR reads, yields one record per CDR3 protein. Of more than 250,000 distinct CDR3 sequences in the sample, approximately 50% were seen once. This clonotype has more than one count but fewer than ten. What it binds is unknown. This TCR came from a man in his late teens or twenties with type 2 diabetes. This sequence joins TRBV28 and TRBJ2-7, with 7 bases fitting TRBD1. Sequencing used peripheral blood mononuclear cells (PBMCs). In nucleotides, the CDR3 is TGTGCCAGCGAGGGGGCAGCGTCCTACGAGCAGTACTTC. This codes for CASEGAASYEQYF.